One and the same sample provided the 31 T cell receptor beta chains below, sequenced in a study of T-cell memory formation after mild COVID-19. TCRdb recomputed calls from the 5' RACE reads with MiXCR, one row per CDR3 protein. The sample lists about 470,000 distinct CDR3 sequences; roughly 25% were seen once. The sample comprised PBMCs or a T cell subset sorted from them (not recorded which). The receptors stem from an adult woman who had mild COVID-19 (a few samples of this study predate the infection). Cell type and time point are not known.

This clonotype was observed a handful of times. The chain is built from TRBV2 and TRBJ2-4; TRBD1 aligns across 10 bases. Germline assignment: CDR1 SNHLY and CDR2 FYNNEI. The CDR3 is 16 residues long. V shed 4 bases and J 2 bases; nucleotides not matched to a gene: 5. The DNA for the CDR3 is TGTGCCAGCAGTGCCAGACAGGGGGCGTCCAAAAACATTCAGTACTTC. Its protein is CASSARQGASKNIQYF.

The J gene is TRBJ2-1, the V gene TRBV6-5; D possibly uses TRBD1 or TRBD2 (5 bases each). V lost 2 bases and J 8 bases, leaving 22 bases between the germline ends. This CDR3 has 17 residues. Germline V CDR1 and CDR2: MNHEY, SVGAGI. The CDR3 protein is CASSYDSWDGGSDEQFF. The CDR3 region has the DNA TGTGCCAGCAGTTACGATAGTTGGGACGGCGGCTCCGATGAGCAGTTCTTC.

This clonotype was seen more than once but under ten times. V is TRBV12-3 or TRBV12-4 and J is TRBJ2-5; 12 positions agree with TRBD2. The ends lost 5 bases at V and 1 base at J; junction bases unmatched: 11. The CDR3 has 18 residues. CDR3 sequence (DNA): TGTGCCAGCAGTCCGCACAGAACTAGCGGGGGGTTCCAAGAGACCCAGTACTTC. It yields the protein CASSPHRTSGGFQETQYF.

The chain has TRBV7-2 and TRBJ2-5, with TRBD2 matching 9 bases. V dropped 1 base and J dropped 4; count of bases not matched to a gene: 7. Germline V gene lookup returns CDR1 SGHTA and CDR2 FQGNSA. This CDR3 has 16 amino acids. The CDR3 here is CASSLEGGRATETQYF. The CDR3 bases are TGTGCCAGCAGCTTAGAGGGCGGGAGGGCCACAGAGACCCAGTACTTC.

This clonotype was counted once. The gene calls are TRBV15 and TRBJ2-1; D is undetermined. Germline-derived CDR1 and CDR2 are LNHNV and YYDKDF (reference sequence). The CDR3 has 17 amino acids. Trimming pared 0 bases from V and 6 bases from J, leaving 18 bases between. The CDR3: CATSRDLSRTSLNEQFF. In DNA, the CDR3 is TGTGCCACCAGCAGAGATTTGTCCCGAACCTCCCTCAATGAGCAGTTCTTC.

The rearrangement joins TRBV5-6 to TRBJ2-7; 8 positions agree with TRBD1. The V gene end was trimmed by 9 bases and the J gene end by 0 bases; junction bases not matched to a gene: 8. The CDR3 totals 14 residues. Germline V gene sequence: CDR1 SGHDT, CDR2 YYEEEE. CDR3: CATQGASLSYEQYF. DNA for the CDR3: TGTGCCACCCAGGGGGCGTCCCTCTCCTACGAGCAGTACTTC.

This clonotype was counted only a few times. The chain's CDR3 is CASSFRHTF. The CDR3 DNA reads as TGTGCCAGCAGCTTCCGCCACACCTTC. The chain is built from TRBV7-2 and TRBJ1-2; D is ambiguous. V dropped 3 bases and J dropped 12 bases, with 5 bases sitting between them. CDR1 SGHTA and CDR2 FQGNSA come from the germline V gene. This CDR3 is 9 amino acids long.

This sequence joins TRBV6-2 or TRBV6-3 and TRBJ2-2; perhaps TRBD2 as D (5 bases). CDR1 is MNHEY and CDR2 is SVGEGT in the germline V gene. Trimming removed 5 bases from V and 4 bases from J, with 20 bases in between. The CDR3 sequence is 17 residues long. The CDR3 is CASSPPPAAGRTGELFF. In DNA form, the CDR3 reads TGTGCCAGCAGTCCCCCTCCGGCGGCGGGCCGCACCGGGGAGCTGTTTTTT.

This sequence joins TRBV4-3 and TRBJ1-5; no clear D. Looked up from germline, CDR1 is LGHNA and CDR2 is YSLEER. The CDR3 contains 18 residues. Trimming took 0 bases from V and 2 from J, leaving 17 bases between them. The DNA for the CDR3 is TGCGCCAGCAGCCAAGATCGGACCGCCGGTCTCGGCAATCAGCCCCAGCATTTT. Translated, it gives CASSQDRTAGLGNQPQHF.

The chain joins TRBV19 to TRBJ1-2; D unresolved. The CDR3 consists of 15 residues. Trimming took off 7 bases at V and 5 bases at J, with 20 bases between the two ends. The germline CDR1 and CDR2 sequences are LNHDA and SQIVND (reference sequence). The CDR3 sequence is CASNSPGSYLYGYTF. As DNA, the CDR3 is TGTGCCAGTAATTCCCCGGGCAGCTATCTTTATGGCTACACCTTC.

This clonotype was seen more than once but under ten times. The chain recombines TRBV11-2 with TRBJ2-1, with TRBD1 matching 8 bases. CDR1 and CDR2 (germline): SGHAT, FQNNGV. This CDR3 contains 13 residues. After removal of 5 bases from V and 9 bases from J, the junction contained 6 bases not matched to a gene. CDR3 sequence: CASSPQTGGEQFF. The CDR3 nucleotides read TGTGCCAGCAGCCCCCAAACAGGGGGTGAGCAGTTCTTC.

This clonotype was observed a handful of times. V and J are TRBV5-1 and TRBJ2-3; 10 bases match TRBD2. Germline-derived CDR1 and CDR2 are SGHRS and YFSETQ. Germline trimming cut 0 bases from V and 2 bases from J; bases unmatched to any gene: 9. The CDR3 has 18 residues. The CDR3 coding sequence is TGCGCCAGCAGCTTGGGGCTAGCGGGGGTCACCTTCACAGATACGCAGTATTTT. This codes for CASSLGLAGVTFTDTQYF.

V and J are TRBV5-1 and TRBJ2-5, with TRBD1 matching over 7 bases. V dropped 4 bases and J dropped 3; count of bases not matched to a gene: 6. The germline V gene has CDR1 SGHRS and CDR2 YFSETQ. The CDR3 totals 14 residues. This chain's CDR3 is CASSPGTAKETQYF. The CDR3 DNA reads TGCGCCAGCAGCCCAGGGACAGCCAAAGAGACCCAGTACTTC.

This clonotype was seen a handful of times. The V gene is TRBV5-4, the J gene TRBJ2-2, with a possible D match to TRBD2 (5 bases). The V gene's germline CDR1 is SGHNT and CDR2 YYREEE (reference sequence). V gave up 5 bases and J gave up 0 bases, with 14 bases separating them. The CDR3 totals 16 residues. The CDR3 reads CASSPPLASNTGELFF. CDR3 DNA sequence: TGTGCCAGCAGTCCCCCCCTAGCCTCGAACACCGGGGAGCTGTTTTTT.

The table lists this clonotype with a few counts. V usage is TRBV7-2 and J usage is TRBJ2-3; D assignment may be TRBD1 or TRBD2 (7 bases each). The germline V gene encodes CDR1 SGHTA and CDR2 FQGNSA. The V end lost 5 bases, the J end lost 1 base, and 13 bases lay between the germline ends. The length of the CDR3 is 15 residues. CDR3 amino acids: CASSQQGRGTDTQYF. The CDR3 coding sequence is TGTGCCAGCAGCCAACAGGGGAGGGGCACAGATACGCAGTATTTT.

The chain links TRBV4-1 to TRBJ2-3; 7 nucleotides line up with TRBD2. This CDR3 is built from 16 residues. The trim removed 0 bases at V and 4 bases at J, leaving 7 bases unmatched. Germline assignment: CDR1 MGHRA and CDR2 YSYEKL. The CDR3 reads CASSQDVAGRADTQYF. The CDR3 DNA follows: TGCGCCAGCAGCCAAGATGTAGCAGGGAGGGCAGATACGCAGTATTTT.

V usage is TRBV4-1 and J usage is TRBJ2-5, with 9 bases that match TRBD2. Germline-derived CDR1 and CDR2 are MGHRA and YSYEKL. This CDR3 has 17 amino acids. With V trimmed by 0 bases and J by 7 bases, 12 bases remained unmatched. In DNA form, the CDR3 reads TGCGCCAGCAGCCAAGAGGCGCTAGCGGGGCCCGGAGGGACCCAGTACTTC. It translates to CASSQEALAGPGGTQYF.

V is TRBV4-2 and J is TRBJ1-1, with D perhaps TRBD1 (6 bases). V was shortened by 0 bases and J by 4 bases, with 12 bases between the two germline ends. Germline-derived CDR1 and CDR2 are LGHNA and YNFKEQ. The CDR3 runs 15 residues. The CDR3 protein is CASSQDPGASTEAFF. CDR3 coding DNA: TGTGCCAGCAGCCAAGATCCGGGGGCGAGCACTGAAGCTTTCTTT.

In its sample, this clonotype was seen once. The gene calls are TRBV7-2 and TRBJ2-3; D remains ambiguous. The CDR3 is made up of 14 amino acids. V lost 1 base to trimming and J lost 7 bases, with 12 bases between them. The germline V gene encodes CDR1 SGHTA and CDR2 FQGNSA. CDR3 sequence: CASSLGTRPYTQYF. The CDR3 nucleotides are TGTGCCAGCAGCTTAGGGACCCGACCGTATACGCAGTATTTT.

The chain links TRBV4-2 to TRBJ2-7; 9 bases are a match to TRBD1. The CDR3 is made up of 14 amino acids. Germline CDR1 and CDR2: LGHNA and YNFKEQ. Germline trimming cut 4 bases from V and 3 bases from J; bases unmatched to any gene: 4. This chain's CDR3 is CASSLRDRDYEQYF. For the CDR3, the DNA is TGTGCCAGCAGCCTCCGGGACAGGGACTACGAGCAGTACTTC.

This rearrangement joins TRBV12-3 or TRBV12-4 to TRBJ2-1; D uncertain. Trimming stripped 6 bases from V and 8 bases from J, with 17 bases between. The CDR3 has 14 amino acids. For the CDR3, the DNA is TGTGCCAGCAGCTTCTCCTCGGGTGGGGATGAGCAGTTCTTC. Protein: CASSFSSGGDEQFF.

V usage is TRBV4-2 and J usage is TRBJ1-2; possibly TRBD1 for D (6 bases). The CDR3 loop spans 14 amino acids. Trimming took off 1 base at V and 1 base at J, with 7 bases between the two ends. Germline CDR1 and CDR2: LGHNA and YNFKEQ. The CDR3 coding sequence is TGTGCCAGCAGCCAAGGACAGGATAACTATGGCTACACCTTC. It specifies CASSQGQDNYGYTF.

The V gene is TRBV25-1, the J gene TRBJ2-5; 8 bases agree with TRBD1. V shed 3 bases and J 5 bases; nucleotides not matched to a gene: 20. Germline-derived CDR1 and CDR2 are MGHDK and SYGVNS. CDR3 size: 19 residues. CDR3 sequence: CASSEATIQTQGGLETQYF. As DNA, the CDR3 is TGTGCCAGCAGTGAGGCCACCATACAAACACAGGGGGGTTTGGAGACCCAGTACTTC.

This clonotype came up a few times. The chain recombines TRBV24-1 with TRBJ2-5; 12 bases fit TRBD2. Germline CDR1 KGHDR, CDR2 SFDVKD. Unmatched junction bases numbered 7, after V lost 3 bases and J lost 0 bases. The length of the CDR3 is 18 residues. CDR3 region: CATSDPLLAGGDQETQYF. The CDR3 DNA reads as TGTGCCACCAGTGATCCGCTACTAGCGGGGGGAGACCAAGAGACCCAGTACTTC.

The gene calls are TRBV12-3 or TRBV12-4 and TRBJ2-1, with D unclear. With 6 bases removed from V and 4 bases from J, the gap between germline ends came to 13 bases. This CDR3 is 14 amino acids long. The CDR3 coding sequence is TGTGCCAGCAGCCAGCAGCTTGGTTACAATGAGCAGTTCTTC. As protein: CASSQQLGYNEQFF.

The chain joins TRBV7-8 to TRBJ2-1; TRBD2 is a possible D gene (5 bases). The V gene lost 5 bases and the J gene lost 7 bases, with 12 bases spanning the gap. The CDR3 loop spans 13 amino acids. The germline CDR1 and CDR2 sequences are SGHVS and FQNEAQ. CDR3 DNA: TGTGCCAGCAGCCCCCCCGGGAAGAATGAGCAGTTCTTC. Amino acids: CASSPPGKNEQFF.

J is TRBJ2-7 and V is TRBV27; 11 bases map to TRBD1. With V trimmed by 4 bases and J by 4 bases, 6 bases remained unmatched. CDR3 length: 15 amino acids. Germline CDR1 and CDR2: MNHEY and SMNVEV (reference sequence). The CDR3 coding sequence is TGTGCCAGCAGTTGGACAGGGGGCGCTGCGTACGAGCAGTACTTC. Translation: CASSWTGGAAYEQYF.

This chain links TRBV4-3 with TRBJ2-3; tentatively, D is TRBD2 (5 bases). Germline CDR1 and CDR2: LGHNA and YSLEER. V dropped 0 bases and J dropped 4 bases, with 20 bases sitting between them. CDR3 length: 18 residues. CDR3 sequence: CASSQDFRRLTMADTQYF. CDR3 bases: TGCGCCAGCAGCCAAGATTTTCGTCGACTAACAATGGCAGATACGCAGTATTTT.

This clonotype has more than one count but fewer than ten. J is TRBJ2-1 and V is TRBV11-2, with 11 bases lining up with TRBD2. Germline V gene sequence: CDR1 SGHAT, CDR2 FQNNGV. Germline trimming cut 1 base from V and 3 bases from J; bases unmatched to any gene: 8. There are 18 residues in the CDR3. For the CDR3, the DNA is TGTGCCAGCAGCTTAGCCCTCCAACTAGCGGGGGTCTACAATGAGCAGTTCTTC. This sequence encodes CASSLALQLAGVYNEQFF.

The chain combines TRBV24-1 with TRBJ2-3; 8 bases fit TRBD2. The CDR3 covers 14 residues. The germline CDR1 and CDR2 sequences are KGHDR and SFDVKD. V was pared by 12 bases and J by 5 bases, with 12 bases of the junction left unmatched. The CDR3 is CALPAGVEKDTQYF. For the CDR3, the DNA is TGTGCCCTCCCAGCGGGAGTGGAAAAAGATACGCAGTATTTT.

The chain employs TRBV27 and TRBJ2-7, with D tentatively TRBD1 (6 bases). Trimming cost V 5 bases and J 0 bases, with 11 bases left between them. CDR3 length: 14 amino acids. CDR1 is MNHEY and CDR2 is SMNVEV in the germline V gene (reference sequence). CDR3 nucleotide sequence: TGTGCCAGCAGTGTGACAGGCCACTCCTACGAGCAGTACTTC. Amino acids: CASSVTGHSYEQYF.